What follows describes a single TCR beta chain. This sample was taken from a study of blood T cell repertoires in COVID-19. CDR1 is MGHRA and CDR2 is YSYEKL in the germline V gene. Trimming removed 4 bases from V and 5 bases from J, with 17 bases in between. CDR3 length: 15 amino acids. The repertoire was sequenced with immunoSEQ multiplex PCR; TCRdb's copy has only in-frame clones and lacks some. The sample includes some 200,000 clones, roughly 84% of them seen just once. Sample: peripheral blood. The chain employs TRBV4-1 and TRBJ1-1; D is ambiguous. This clonotype was obtained from a woman older than 75 with acute or convalescent COVID-19. CDR3 coding DNA: TGCGCCAGCAGCCCCCCTGGACTCCTGGGGACTGAAGCTTTCTTT. Its protein is CASSPPGLLGTEAFF.